This TCR beta chain was observed in a study of cytomegalovirus exposure and HLA in healthy donors. Study observations and caveats: TRBV6-2, TRBV6-3 and some other V segments were unresolvable in 87-base-pair reads.

The CDR3 is 12 residues long. V dropped 1 base and J dropped 5 bases, with 5 bases sitting between them. Germline V gene data show CDR1 as SEHNR and CDR2 as FQNEAQ (reference sequence). Sampled while nominally healthy, donors likely had unrecorded immune exposures. Comments on this clone: Its antigen is unidentified.

The primer mix had 60 Vbeta and 13 Jbeta primers. Method: immunoSEQ multiplex PCR; TCRdb's copy keeps in-frame clones and lacks some. The sample records about 110,000 clones, 82% being singletons. The sequence was collected from a man aged 30 to 39 in good health and CMV-seropositive. The chain uses TRBV7-9 and TRBJ2-5; D unclear. The sequencing sample was made of PBMCs. The CDR3 reads CASSLVLETQYF. In DNA form, the CDR3 reads TGTGCCAGCAGCTTAGTTCTGGAGACCCAGTACTTC.